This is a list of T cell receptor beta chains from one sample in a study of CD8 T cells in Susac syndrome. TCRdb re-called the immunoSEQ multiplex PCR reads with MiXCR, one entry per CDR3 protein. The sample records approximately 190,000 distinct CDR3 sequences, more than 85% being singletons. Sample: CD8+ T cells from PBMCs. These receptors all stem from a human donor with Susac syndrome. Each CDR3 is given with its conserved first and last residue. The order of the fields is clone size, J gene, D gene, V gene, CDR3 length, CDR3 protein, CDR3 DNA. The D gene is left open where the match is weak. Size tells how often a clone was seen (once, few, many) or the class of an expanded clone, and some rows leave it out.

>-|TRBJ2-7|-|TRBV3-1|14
CASSHGGPQTGQYF
TGTGCCAGCAGCCACGGCGGACCACAAACGGGGCAGTACTTC
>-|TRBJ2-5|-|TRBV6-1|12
CASSEAVETQYF
TGTGCCAGCAGTGAAGCCGTAGAGACCCAGTACTTC
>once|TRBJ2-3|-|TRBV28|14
CASSLRTSTDTQYF
TGTGCCAGCAGTTTGAGAACTAGCACAGATACGCAGTATTTT
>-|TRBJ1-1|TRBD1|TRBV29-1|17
CSADSRTGSWLNTEAFF
TGCAGCGCGGACTCACGGACAGGGTCGTGGTTGAACACTGAAGCTTTCTTT
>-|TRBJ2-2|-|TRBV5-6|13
CASSPDRSGELFF
TGTGCCAGCAGCCCGGACCGTTCCGGGGAGCTGTTTTTT
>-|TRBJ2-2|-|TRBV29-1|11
CSALNTGELFF
TGCAGCGCGCTAAACACCGGGGAGCTGTTTTTT
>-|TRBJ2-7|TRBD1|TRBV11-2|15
CASSQQRTGSNEQYF
TGTGCCAGCAGCCAACAGAGGACAGGGAGCAACGAGCAGTACTTC
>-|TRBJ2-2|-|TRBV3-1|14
CASRSRGRTGELFF
TGTGCCAGCAGGTCCCGGGGCCGCACCGGGGAGCTGTTTTTT
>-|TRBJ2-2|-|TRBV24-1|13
CATSDLLTGELFF
TGTGCCACCAGTGATTTGCTAACCGGGGAGCTGTTTTTT
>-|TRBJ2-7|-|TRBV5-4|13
CASSGERPYEQYF
TGTGCCAGCAGTGGGGAGCGGCCGTACGAGCAGTACTTC
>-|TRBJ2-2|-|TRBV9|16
CASSVDGGDTTGELFF
TGTGCCAGCAGCGTAGATGGGGGGGACACCACCGGGGAGCTGTTTTTT
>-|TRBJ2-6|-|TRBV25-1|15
CASSAEGVGANVLTF
TGTGCCAGCAGTGCCGAGGGTGTTGGGGCCAACGTCCTGACTTTC
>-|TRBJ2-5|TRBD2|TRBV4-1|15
CASRSSGGAEETQYF
TGCGCCAGCAGGTCTAGCGGGGGGGCCGAAGAGACCCAGTACTTC
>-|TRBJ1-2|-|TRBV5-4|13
CASSEQVADGYTF
TGTGCCAGCTCCGAACAGGTCGCCGATGGCTACACCTTC
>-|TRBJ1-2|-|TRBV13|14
CASSLGGQPTGYTF
TGTGCCAGCAGCTTAGGTGGACAGCCGACAGGCTACACCTTC
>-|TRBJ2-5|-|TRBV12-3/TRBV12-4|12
CASGWGPETQYF
TGTGCCAGCGGTTGGGGTCCAGAGACCCAGTACTTC
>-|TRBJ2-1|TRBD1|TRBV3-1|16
CASSQFRDRENNEQFF
TGTGCCAGCAGCCAATTTCGGGACAGGGAAAATAATGAGCAGTTCTTC
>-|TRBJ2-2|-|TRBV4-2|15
CASSQERPNTGELFF
TGTGCCAGCAGCCAAGAGAGGCCGAACACCGGGGAGCTGTTTTTT
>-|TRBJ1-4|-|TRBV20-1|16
CSARLLGPATNEKLFF
TGCAGTGCTAGACTTTTAGGACCCGCAACTAATGAAAAACTGTTTTTT
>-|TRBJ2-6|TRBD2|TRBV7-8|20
CASSLGFASGVFSGANVLTF
TGTGCCAGCAGCTTAGGCTTCGCTAGCGGTGTTTTCTCTGGGGCCAACGTCCTGACTTTC
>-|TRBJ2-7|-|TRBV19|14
CASSIGTDWNEQYF
TGTGCCAGTAGTATAGGAACAGACTGGAACGAGCAGTACTTC
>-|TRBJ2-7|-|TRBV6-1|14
CASSPQIFSYEQYF
TGTGCCAGCAGTCCCCAGATATTTTCCTACGAGCAGTACTTC
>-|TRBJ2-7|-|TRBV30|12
CAWSGTDYEQYF
TGTGCCTGGAGTGGGACAGACTACGAGCAGTACTTC
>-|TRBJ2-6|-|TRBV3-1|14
CASSQAPGKNVLTF
TGTGCCAGCAGCCAAGCCCCAGGGAAAAACGTCCTGACTTTC